This TCR beta chain is from a study of graft-versus-host responses after intestinal transplantation. Study in general: Anti-thymocyte globulin served as induction for all recipients, who then took tacrolimus and steroids for around 3 years. Study-level results: Graft-versus-host to host-versus-graft clonal ratios in allografts were high in patients with graft-donor T cell macrochimerism.

The data were produced by immunoSEQ multiplex PCR, yet TCRdb's version contains in-frame clones alone and is incomplete. Of 20,000 to 25,000 clones detected, roughly 89% appear once; the ten largest clones hold roughly 5%. Trimming at V came to 4 bases and at J to 6 bases, leaving 1 base not matched to a gene. The CDR3 has 11 amino acids. Germline V gene sequence: CDR1 DFQATT, CDR2 SNEGSKA (reference sequence). Details on this clone: The antigen remains unidentified.

This rearrangement joins TRBV20-1 to TRBJ1-2; 8 nucleotides match TRBD1. Sequencing was performed on PBMCs, taken roughly ten weeks after intestinal transplantation. This receptor was obtained from a human patient who received an intestinal transplant, so some T cells may come from the graft donor. The CDR3 here is CSANRGDGYTF. CDR3 nucleotides: TGCAGTGCTAACAGGGGGGATGGCTACACCTTC.